Sequencing of this T cell receptor beta chain was carried out in a study of post-analysis software for immune sequencing data. Overall study results and limits: Controls' normalized Chao1 diversity significantly exceeded that of multiple sclerosis patients. TRBV5-6, TRBV5-1 and TRBV20-1 belonged to a set of roughly five TRBV segments that were more frequent in patients than controls. Batch-matched samples strongly co-clustered by F measure.

The authors incorporated unique molecular identifiers into the TCR beta cDNA libraries. TCRdb ran MiXCR on the PCR reads and lists one entry per CDR3 protein. The table shows over 300,000 distinct CDR3 sequences, with roughly 35% occurring only once. This clonotype was detected only a few times. Its target is unknown. The CDR3 runs to 16 residues. V lost 11 bases and J 0 bases, leaving 21 bases between the germline ends. The germline V gene encodes CDR1 SNHLY and CDR2 FYNNEI. The rearrangement joins TRBV2 to TRBJ2-3; TRBD2 is a possible D gene (6 bases). This sequence was found in a girl aged 5-17 years with multiple sclerosis. The sample consisted of blood. The CDR3 loop is CAGSLGTSPSTDTQYF. In nucleotides, the CDR3 is TGTGCCGGATCATTGGGAACTAGCCCGAGCACAGATACGCAGTATTTT.